This paragraph covers one T cell receptor beta chain sequence. Germline trimming cut 2 bases from V and 6 bases from J; bases unmatched to any gene: 3. Looked up from germline, CDR1 is MDHEN and CDR2 is SYDVKM. The CDR3 totals 13 residues. Generated by immunoSEQ multiplex PCR, the TCRdb table keeps only in-frame clones and is missing some. The sample has about 250,000 clones; 80% to 85% are singletons. The data derive from a study of blood T cell repertoires in COVID-19. Participants were aged about 18 to 100 years from around 24 US areas. All recovered Cohort 3 donors got two negative PCRs, got clearance, or saw symptom resolution.

The specimen sequenced was PBMCs or T cells enriched from blood (not recorded which). The sequence was obtained from a man aged 50-60 years who had recovered from COVID-19. The chain carries TRBV28 and TRBJ2-7; TRBD2 matches 8 bases. CDR3 nucleotides: TGTGCCAGCAGTTTAAGTGCGGGAGGCGAGCAGTACTTC. Translated: CASSLSAGGEQYF.